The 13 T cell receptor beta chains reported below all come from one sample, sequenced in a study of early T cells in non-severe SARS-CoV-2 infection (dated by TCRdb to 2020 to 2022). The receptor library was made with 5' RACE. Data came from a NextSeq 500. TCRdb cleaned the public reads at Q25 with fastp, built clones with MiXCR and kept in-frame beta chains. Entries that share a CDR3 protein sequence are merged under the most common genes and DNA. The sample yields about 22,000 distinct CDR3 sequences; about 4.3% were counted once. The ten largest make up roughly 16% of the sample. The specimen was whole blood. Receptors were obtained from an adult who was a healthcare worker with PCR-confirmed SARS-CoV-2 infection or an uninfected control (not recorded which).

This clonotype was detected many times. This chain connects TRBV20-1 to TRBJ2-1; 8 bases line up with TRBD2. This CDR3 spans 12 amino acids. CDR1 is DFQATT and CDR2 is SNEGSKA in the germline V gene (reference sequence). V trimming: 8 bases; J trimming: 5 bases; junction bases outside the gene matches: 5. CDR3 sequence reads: CSRGGSNNEQFF. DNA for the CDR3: TGCAGTCGGGGGGGGTCCAACAATGAGCAGTTCTTC.

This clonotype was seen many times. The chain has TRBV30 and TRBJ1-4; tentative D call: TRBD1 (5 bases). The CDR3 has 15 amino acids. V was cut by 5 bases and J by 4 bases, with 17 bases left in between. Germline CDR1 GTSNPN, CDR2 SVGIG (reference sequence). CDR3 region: CAWDVGDGDNEKLFF. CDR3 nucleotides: TGTGCCTGGGACGTGGGGGACGGAGATAATGAAAAACTGTTTTTT.

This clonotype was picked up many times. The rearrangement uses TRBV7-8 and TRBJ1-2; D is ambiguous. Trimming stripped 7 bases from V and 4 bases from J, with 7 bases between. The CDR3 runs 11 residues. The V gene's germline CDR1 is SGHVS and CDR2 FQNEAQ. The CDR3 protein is CASTPAYGYTF. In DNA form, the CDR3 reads TGTGCCAGCACCCCAGCCTATGGCTACACCTTC.

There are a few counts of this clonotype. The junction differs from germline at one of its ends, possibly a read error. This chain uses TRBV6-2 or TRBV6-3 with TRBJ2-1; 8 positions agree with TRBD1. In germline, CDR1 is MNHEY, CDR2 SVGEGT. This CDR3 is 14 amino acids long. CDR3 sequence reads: CASSRTGTYSEQFF. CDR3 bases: TGTGCCAGCAGTAGGACAGGGACCTACAGTGAGCAGTTCTTC.

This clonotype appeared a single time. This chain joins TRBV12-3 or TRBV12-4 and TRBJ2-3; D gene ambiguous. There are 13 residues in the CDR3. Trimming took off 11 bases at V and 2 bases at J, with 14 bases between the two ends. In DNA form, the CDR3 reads TGTGCCGGCTTGGGCAGGACCACAGATACGCAGTATTTT. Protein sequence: CAGLGRTTDTQYF.

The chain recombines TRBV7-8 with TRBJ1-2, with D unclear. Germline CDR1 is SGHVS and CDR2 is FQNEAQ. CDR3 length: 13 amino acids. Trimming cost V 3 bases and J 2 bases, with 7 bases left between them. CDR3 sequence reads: CASSFSQNYGYTF. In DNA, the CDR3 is TGTGCCAGCAGCTTCTCACAGAACTATGGCTACACCTTC.

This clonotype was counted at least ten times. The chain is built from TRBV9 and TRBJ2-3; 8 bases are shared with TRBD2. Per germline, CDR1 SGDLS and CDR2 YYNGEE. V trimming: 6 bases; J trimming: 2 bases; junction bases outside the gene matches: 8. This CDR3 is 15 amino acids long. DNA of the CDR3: TGTGCCAGCACCACTAGCGGCGCGATCACAGATACGCAGTATTTT. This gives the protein CASTTSGAITDTQYF.

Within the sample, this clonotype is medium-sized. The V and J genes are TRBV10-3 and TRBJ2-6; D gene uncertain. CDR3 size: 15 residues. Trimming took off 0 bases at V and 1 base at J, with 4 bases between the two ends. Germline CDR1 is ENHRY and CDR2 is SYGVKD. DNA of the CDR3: TGTGCCATCAGTGAGTCAAGGTCTGGGGCCAACGTCCTGACTTTC. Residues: CAISESRSGANVLTF.

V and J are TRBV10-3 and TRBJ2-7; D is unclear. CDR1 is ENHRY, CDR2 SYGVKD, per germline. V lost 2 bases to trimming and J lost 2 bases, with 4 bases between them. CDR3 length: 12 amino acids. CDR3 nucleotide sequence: TGTGCCATCAGTGAGCTGGCCTACGAGCAGTACTTC. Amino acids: CAISELAYEQYF.

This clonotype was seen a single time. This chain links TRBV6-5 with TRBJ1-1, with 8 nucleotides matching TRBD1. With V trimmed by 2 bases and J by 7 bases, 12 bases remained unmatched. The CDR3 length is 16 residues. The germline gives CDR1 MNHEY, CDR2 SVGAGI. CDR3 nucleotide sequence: TGTGCCAGCAGTTACAACGGGGGCAGGGGGCTTGATGAAGCTTTCTTT. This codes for CASSYNGGRGLDEAFF.

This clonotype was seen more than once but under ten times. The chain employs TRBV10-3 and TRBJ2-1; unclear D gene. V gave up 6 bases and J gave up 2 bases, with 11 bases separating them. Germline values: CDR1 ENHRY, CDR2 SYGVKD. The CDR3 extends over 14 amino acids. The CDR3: CAISTGGPYNEQFF. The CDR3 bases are TGTGCCATCAGCACCGGCGGTCCCTACAATGAGCAGTTCTTC.

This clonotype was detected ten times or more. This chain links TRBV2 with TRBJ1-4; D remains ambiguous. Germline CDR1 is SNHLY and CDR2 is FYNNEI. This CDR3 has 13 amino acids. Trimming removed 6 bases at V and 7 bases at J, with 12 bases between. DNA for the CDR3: TGTGCCAGCAGGGATGGAGTTTTTGAAAAACTGTTTTTT. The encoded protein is CASRDGVFEKLFF. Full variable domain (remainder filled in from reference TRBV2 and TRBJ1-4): EPEVTQTPSHQVTQMGQEVILRCVPISNHLYFYWYRQILGQKVEFLVSFYNNEISEKSEIFDDQFSVERPDGSNFTLKIRSTKLEDSAMYFCASRDGVFEKLFFGSGTQLSVL.

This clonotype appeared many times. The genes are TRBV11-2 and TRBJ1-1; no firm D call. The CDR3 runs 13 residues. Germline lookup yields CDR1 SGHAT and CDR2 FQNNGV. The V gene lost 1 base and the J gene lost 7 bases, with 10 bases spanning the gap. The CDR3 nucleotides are TGTGCCAGCAGCTTAGTCGAGGGCTTTGAAGCTTTCTTT. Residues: CASSLVEGFEAFF.